Following are 27 T cell receptor beta chains from one sample sequenced in a study of blood T cell repertoires in COVID-19. Clones were read by immunoSEQ multiplex PCR, and TCRdb kept only the in-frame ones, dropping some. The sample records about 34,000 clones, around 73% being singletons. The sample consisted of peripheral blood. These receptors came from a woman aged 55-69 years with acute or convalescent COVID-19.

J is TRBJ2-2 and V is TRBV19, with a tentative D call TRBD2 (5 bases). The CDR3 has 12 amino acids. Per the germline V gene, CDR1 is LNHDA and CDR2 is SQIVND (reference sequence). Trimming pared 3 bases from V and 9 bases from J, leaving 8 bases between. The CDR3 DNA follows: TGTGCCAGTAGTATCGCGGGCCGGGAGCTGTTTTTT. It specifies CASSIAGRELFF.

The chain joins TRBV25-1 to TRBJ1-4; D is perhaps TRBD1 (5 bases). The CDR3 covers 13 residues. V lost 6 bases, J lost 8 bases, and 13 bases lay in between. Looked up from germline, CDR1 is MGHDK and CDR2 is SYGVNS. As DNA, the CDR3 is TGTGCCAGCAGAGGAACGGGGGGGGAAAAACTGTTTTTT. Translation gives CASRGTGGEKLFF.

This sequence joins TRBV2 and TRBJ2-5, with D unresolved. Germline CDR1 is SNHLY and CDR2 is FYNNEI. Trimming removed 8 bases at V and 0 bases at J, with 10 bases between. The length of the CDR3 is 13 residues. CDR3 sequence (DNA): TGTGCCAGCCCCGACGGGTACCAAGAGACCCAGTACTTC. Its translation is CASPDGYQETQYF.

This clone was picked up a small number of times. The rearrangement joins TRBV7-9 to TRBJ1-5, with TRBD1 matching over 8 bases. Germline loops: CDR1 SEHNR, CDR2 FQNEAQ (reference sequence). Trimming took 5 bases from V and 7 from J; bases not matched to a gene: 1. The CDR3 is 12 amino acids. CDR3 in amino acids: CASSRDRQPQHF. The CDR3 DNA reads TGTGCCAGCAGCCGGGACAGGCAGCCCCAGCATTTT. The full variable domain, with the rest looked up from reference TRBV7-9 and TRBJ1-5, is DTGVSQNPRHKITKRGQNVTFRCDPISEHNRLYWYRQTLGQGPEFLTYFQNEAQLEKSRLLSDRFSAERPKGSFSTLEIQRTEQGDSAMYLCASSRDRQPQHFGDGTRLSIL.

The chain couples TRBV4-1 to TRBJ2-2; 12 bases are shared with TRBD2. V trimming: 6 bases; J trimming: 7 bases; junction bases outside the gene matches: 9. CDR3 length: 16 amino acids. Germline V gene lookup returns CDR1 MGHRA and CDR2 YSYEKL. Written as DNA, the CDR3 is TGCGCCAGCAGGCCATCTAGCGGGGGGGCGATCGGGGAGCTGTTTTTT. Encoded protein: CASRPSSGGAIGELFF.

This clone was recorded once. The rearrangement joins TRBV7-2 to TRBJ1-2; D gene ambiguous. The CDR3 consists of 14 residues. Trimming left V 1 base short and J 2 bases short, with 8 bases between. Looked up from germline, CDR1 is SGHTA and CDR2 is FQGNSA. CDR3 in amino acids: CASSLEQVNYGYTF. Written as DNA, the CDR3 is TGTGCCAGCAGCTTAGAGCAGGTGAACTATGGCTACACCTTC.

J is TRBJ2-5 and V is TRBV6-2 or TRBV6-3; perhaps TRBD2 as D (7 bases). The CDR3 loop spans 13 amino acids. CDR1 and CDR2 from the germline V gene are MNHEY and SVGEGT. Trimming cost V 2 bases and J 5 bases, with 9 bases left between them. CDR3 DNA sequence: TGTGCCAGCAGTTACAGGGGGGGGGAGACCCAGTACTTC. Translation: CASSYRGGETQYF.

The chain uses TRBV10-3 and TRBJ2-3; 9 bases match TRBD2. CDR1 ENHRY and CDR2 SYGVKD come from the germline V gene. This CDR3 contains 16 residues. Unmatched junction bases numbered 13, after V lost 8 bases and J lost 4 bases. CDR3 region: CAIGRRRGGHADTQYF. CDR3 bases: TGTGCCATCGGCCGGCGGCGGGGGGGCCACGCAGATACGCAGTATTTT.

The chain has TRBV5-5 and TRBJ2-6; no reliable D call. The CDR3 sequence is 14 residues long. Germline values: CDR1 SGHKS, CDR2 YYEKEE (reference sequence). V dropped 6 bases and J dropped 6 bases, with 13 bases sitting between them. CDR3 sequence: CASTRQDKANVLTF. The DNA for the CDR3 is TGTGCCAGCACCCGGCAAGACAAGGCCAACGTCCTGACTTTC.

V usage is TRBV10-2 and J usage is TRBJ1-2, with D possibly being TRBD1 (6 bases). This CDR3 has 12 amino acids. The V end was cut by 4 bases, the J end by 3 bases, with 6 bases between. The germline CDR1 and CDR2 sequences are WSHSY and SAAADI. CDR3 in DNA: TGCGCCAGCAGTGGGACAGACTATGGCTACACCTTC. It yields the protein CASSGTDYGYTF.

The chain couples TRBV27 to TRBJ2-7; TRBD1 aligns across 7 bases. The ends lost 5 bases at V and 1 base at J; junction bases unmatched: 2. The CDR3 has 13 residues. Germline values: CDR1 MNHEY, CDR2 SMNVEV (reference sequence). This CDR3 is CASSLTGSYEQYF. The DNA for the CDR3 is TGTGCCAGCAGTCTGACAGGGTCCTACGAGCAGTACTTC.

The V and J genes are TRBV28 and TRBJ1-5; 7 bases match TRBD1. Germline V gene lookup returns CDR1 MDHEN and CDR2 SYDVKM. V dropped 2 bases and J dropped 8; count of bases not matched to a gene: 9. The CDR3 spans 15 residues. Here the CDR3 reads CASSLGAQGLKPQHF. In DNA, the CDR3 is TGTGCCAGCAGTTTAGGGGCACAGGGGCTAAAGCCCCAGCATTTT.

V gene TRBV10-2 combines with J gene TRBJ2-2, with TRBD1 identical over 7 bases. J gave up 4 bases and V 8 bases, and 10 bases lay outside the gene matches. The CDR3 length is 15 residues. In germline, CDR1 is WSHSY, CDR2 SAAADI. The CDR3 is CASAQRTGSTGELFF. The CDR3 DNA reads TGCGCCAGCGCGCAACGGACAGGTTCCACCGGGGAGCTGTTTTTT.

The chain joins TRBV27 to TRBJ2-7, with D perhaps matching TRBD2 (6 bases). With 0 bases removed from V and 4 bases from J, the gap between germline ends came to 10 bases. The CDR3 covers 14 residues. Germline CDR1 reads MNHEY; CDR2 reads SMNVEV (reference sequence). The CDR3 DNA sequence: TGTGCCAGCAGTTTATCAGGACTACTATACGAGCAGTACTTC. This translates into CASSLSGLLYEQYF.

The V call is TRBV30, the J call TRBJ1-4; TRBD1 is a possible D gene (5 bases). Trimming took 4 bases from V and 3 from J, leaving 9 bases between them. The germline V gene encodes CDR1 GTSNPN and CDR2 SVGIG (reference sequence). The CDR3 runs 13 residues. CDR3 DNA: TGTGCCTGGACGGGCAGGGCTAATGAAAAACTGTTTTTT. Protein: CAWTGRANEKLFF.

The chain is built from TRBV6-1 and TRBJ1-1; 8 bases fit TRBD1. With 0 bases clipped from V and 5 bases from J, the junction kept 5 bases outside the gene matches. Germline loops: CDR1 MNHNS, CDR2 SASEGT. The length of the CDR3 is 15 residues. CDR3 protein: CASSEARGLRTEAFF. Here the CDR3 DNA reads TGTGCCAGCAGTGAAGCCAGGGGGCTAAGGACTGAAGCTTTCTTT.

The chain links TRBV10-3 to TRBJ2-5, with 10 bases fitting TRBD1. Germline trimming cut 10 bases from V and 2 bases from J; bases unmatched to any gene: 7. This CDR3 is built from 14 residues. The V gene's germline CDR1 is ENHRY and CDR2 SYGVKD. The CDR3 spells CASGQGGAQETQYF. In DNA form, the CDR3 reads TGTGCCAGCGGACAGGGGGGGGCTCAAGAGACCCAGTACTTC.

The chain recombines TRBV2 with TRBJ1-6; D may be TRBD1 (6 bases). Trimming removed 5 bases at V and 0 bases at J, with 11 bases between. CDR3 size: 16 residues. Germline-derived CDR1 and CDR2 are SNHLY and FYNNEI. The DNA of the CDR3 is TGTGCCAGCAGTCGGACAGATCCCTCCTATAATTCACCCCTCCACTTT. Residues: CASSRTDPSYNSPLHF.

The sample holds a few counts of this clone. The V call is TRBV13, the J call TRBJ1-4, with 8 positions matching TRBD1. With V trimmed by 8 bases and J by 7 bases, 9 bases remained unmatched. The CDR3 totals 14 residues. Germline loops: CDR1 PRHDT, CDR2 FYEKMQ (reference sequence). CDR3 in DNA: TGTGCCAGCCAAGAAACAGGGGGAGGTGAAAAACTGTTTTTT. It encodes CASQETGGGEKLFF.

The chain employs TRBV5-4 and TRBJ1-6; D perhaps matches TRBD1 (6 bases). Looked up from germline, CDR1 is SGHNT and CDR2 is YYREEE (reference sequence). The CDR3 covers 14 residues. V was cut by 3 bases and J by 7 bases, with 11 bases left in between. The CDR3 region is CASSSDRNNSPLHF. The CDR3 bases are TGTGCCAGCAGCTCGGACAGAAACAATTCACCCCTCCACTTT.

The chain uses TRBV19 and TRBJ2-2; tentatively, D is TRBD1 (6 bases). The CDR3 is 13 amino acids. The germline V and J ends were trimmed by 8 bases and 1 base, with 8 bases remaining between them. From germline, CDR1 is LNHDA and CDR2 SQIVND (reference sequence). The CDR3 sequence: CASWTENTGELFF. CDR3 bases: TGTGCCAGTTGGACAGAGAACACCGGGGAGCTGTTTTTT.

This clone occurred once. The CDR3 sequence is CASSPGQATEAFF. The DNA for the CDR3 is TGTGCCAGCAGCCCGGGACAAGCCACTGAAGCTTTCTTT. V is TRBV7-9 and J is TRBJ1-1; D is possibly TRBD1 (6 bases). V was pared by 5 bases and J by 4 bases, with 11 bases between. CDR3 size: 13 residues. Germline V gene sequence: CDR1 SEHNR, CDR2 FQNEAQ (reference sequence).

This clone was seen a handful of times. The chain combines TRBV5-6 with TRBJ1-5; 7 bases line up with TRBD1. J gave up 2 bases and V 3 bases, and 8 bases lay outside the gene matches. Germline assignment: CDR1 SGHDT and CDR2 YYEEEE. The CDR3 runs 16 residues. The CDR3 sequence: CASSSGNRGRNQPQHF. CDR3 in DNA: TGTGCCAGCAGCTCTGGAAACAGGGGCCGCAATCAGCCCCAGCATTTT.

This clone was detected a few times. The chain has TRBV19 and TRBJ1-2, with a weak D call TRBD1 (6 bases). The CDR3 runs 12 residues. Germline V gives CDR1 LNHDA, CDR2 SQIVND (reference sequence). V was pared by 7 bases and J by 8 bases, with 14 bases between. CDR3: CASTTGSRGYTF. DNA of the CDR3: TGTGCCAGTACCACAGGGTCGCGCGGCTACACCTTC.

The DNA for the CDR3 is TGCGCCAGCAGCCTGACAGGGGGAATCTACGAGCAGTACTTC. Amino acid sequence: CASSLTGGIYEQYF. This chain links TRBV4-1 with TRBJ2-7; 9 bases fit TRBD1. This CDR3 contains 14 residues. With 4 bases clipped from V and 3 bases from J, the junction kept 4 bases outside the gene matches. Germline assignment: CDR1 MGHRA and CDR2 YSYEKL.

The rearrangement uses TRBV10-3 and TRBJ1-2; 7 bases agree with TRBD1. Trimming cost V 3 bases and J 8 bases; bases outside gene matches: 6. CDR1 and CDR2 (germline): ENHRY, SYGVKD. The CDR3 contains 13 residues. The CDR3 sequence is CAISDQGGQGYTF. The DNA for the CDR3 is TGTGCCATCAGTGATCAGGGGGGACAAGGCTACACCTTC.

The rearrangement joins TRBV15 to TRBJ1-2, with a weak D call TRBD1 (6 bases). V dropped 6 bases and J dropped 4 bases, with 18 bases sitting between them. The V gene's germline CDR1 is LNHNV and CDR2 YYDKDF (reference sequence). CDR3 length equals 15 residues. The CDR3 DNA sequence: TGTGCCACCAGTCGCGAAAGGGGGAGGGGCTATGGCTACACCTTC. This gives the protein CATSRERGRGYGYTF. The variable domain in full, with the rest retrieved from reference TRBV15 and TRBJ1-2, is DAMVIQNPRYQVTQFGKPVTLSCSQTLNHNVMYWYQQKSSQAPKLLFHYYDKDFNNEADTPDNFQSRRPNTSFCFLDIRSPGLGDTAMYLCATSRERGRGYGYTFGSGTRLTVV.